These 21 T cell receptor beta chains were all obtained from the same sample, sequenced in a study of blood T cell repertoires in COVID-19. Profiling relied on immunoSEQ multiplex PCR, and the TCRdb table lists in-frame clones only, not all of them. This sample carries about 120,000 clones, around nine tenths of them seen once, and the ten largest clones take roughly 2.2%. The source material was peripheral blood. The receptors here all came from a woman between 50 and 59 years old with acute or convalescent COVID-19.

The chain has TRBV20-1 and TRBJ2-1, with TRBD1 as a possible D gene (5 bases). The ends were cut back, 3 bases at V and 5 bases at J, with 17 bases in the middle. Germline CDR1 reads DFQATT; CDR2 reads SNEGSKA (reference sequence). There are 15 residues in the CDR3. CDR3: CSASPSTGSDNEQFF. The CDR3 nucleotides are TGCAGTGCTAGTCCCTCTACAGGTTCGGACAATGAGCAGTTCTTC.

CDR3 in DNA: TGCGCCAGCAGCCAAACACTAGCGGGCTACAATGAGCAGTTCTTC. Translating gives CASSQTLAGYNEQFF. This rearrangement joins TRBV4-3 to TRBJ2-1, with 9 nucleotides matching TRBD2. Germline CDR1 LGHNA, CDR2 YSLEER. V gave up 2 bases and J gave up 3 bases; unmatched junction bases: 2. This CDR3 comprises 15 residues.

This clone was observed a handful of times. J is TRBJ1-4 and V is TRBV6-2 or TRBV6-3; D is uncertain. Germline loops: CDR1 MNHEY, CDR2 SVGEGT. The CDR3 length is 13 residues. Trimming took 3 bases from V and 8 from J, leaving 10 bases between them. Here the CDR3 reads CASSYESSEKLFF. The CDR3 nucleotides are TGTGCCAGCAGTTATGAGAGTTCGGAAAAACTGTTTTTT.

This chain joins TRBV10-3 and TRBJ2-7; the D gene is possibly TRBD1 (6 bases). Trimming stripped 1 base from V and 4 bases from J, with 8 bases between. CDR1 is ENHRY and CDR2 is SYGVKD in the germline V gene. CDR3 size: 13 residues. The CDR3 sequence is CAISEFRGYEQYF. The CDR3, as DNA: TGTGCCATCAGTGAGTTCAGGGGTTACGAGCAGTACTTC.

The gene calls are TRBV10-1 and TRBJ2-5; D unresolved. This CDR3 has 14 residues. Deletions cut 3 bases from V and 5 bases from J, with 13 bases between. Germline loops: CDR1 WNHNN, CDR2 SYGVQD (reference sequence). In DNA form, the CDR3 reads TGCGCCAGCAGTGATTCGGAGAGGCGGGAGACCCAGTACTTC. Protein sequence: CASSDSERRETQYF.

The chain carries TRBV11-3 and TRBJ2-6, with 7 bases fitting TRBD1. CDR3 size: 19 residues. Trimming cost V 3 bases and J 1 base; bases outside gene matches: 12. Germline V gives CDR1 SGHNT, CDR2 YENEEA. The chain's CDR3 is CASSFEMGTDFSGANVLTF. The CDR3 nucleotides read TGTGCCAGCAGCTTCGAGATGGGGACAGATTTTTCTGGGGCCAACGTCCTGACTTTC.

V usage is TRBV19 and J usage is TRBJ2-1; perhaps TRBD2 as D (6 bases). The CDR3 covers 14 residues. Germline values: CDR1 LNHDA, CDR2 SQIVND (reference sequence). Between the trimmed V and J ends, which lost 3 bases and 6 bases, there was a span of 12 bases. The CDR3 loop is CASSITGEVNEQFF. In DNA, the CDR3 is TGTGCCAGTAGTATTACGGGAGAGGTCAATGAGCAGTTCTTC.

The chain carries TRBV18 and TRBJ2-3, with TRBD2 matching over 9 bases. Germline loops: CDR1 KGHSH, CDR2 LQKENI. The CDR3 is made up of 15 amino acids. The trim removed 2 bases at V and 7 bases at J, leaving 7 bases unmatched. For the CDR3, the DNA is TGTGCCAGCTCACCAGAGAAGCGGGGGGCATATACGCAGTATTTT. Protein product: CASSPEKRGAYTQYF.

The chain carries TRBV4-3 and TRBJ2-1, with 7 bases that match TRBD2. The germline gives CDR1 LGHNA, CDR2 YSLEER. V lost 0 bases and J lost 7; bases outside the gene matches: 12. The CDR3 covers 17 residues. CDR3: CASSQDLTGGIRNEQFF. The CDR3 bases are TGCGCCAGCAGCCAAGATCTCACGGGAGGAATTAGGAATGAGCAGTTCTTC.

This clone has just a few counts. The chain has TRBV7-8 and TRBJ1-4, with TRBD1 as a possible D gene (5 bases). Germline V gene data show CDR1 as SGHVS and CDR2 as FQNEAQ. V was trimmed by 5 bases and J by 8 bases, leaving 18 bases between them. The CDR3 covers 15 residues. As DNA, the CDR3 is TGTGCCAGCAGCAGAGCCGGCCAGGGAAGAGAAAAACTGTTTTTT. It is translated as CASSRAGQGREKLFF.

The chain recombines TRBV6-2 or TRBV6-3 with TRBJ1-2; 8 positions match TRBD1. CDR3 length equals 15 residues. V lost 2 bases and J lost 4; bases outside the gene matches: 6. Germline V lookup: CDR1 MNHEY, CDR2 SVGEGT. The CDR3 bases are TGTGCCAGCAGTTACCCTCAGGGGGCCGTCTATGGCTACACCTTC. This translates into CASSYPQGAVYGYTF.

This chain connects TRBV6-2 or TRBV6-3 to TRBJ1-1; D is undetermined. The germline V gene encodes CDR1 MNHEY and CDR2 SVGEGT. This CDR3 spans 12 amino acids. Trimming removed 6 bases from V and 1 base from J, with 6 bases in between. DNA for the CDR3: TGTGCCAGCAGCGTACAGAACACTGAAGCTTTCTTT. Translation gives CASSVQNTEAFF.

This chain links TRBV5-4 with TRBJ2-1, with 10 bases fitting TRBD2. V shed 2 bases, J shed 4 bases, and the junction held 9 bases outside the gene matches. The CDR3 runs 17 residues. Germline V gives CDR1 SGHNT, CDR2 YYREEE (reference sequence). The CDR3 spells CASSFYPSGSVYNEQFF. DNA for the CDR3: TGTGCCAGCAGCTTTTACCCTAGCGGGAGTGTTTACAATGAGCAGTTCTTC.

This chain links TRBV7-9 with TRBJ1-2, with unresolved D. This CDR3 has 12 residues. Germline CDR1 and CDR2: SEHNR and FQNEAQ (reference sequence). V was cut by 8 bases and J by 4 bases, with 11 bases left in between. The CDR3 spells CASSGESYGYTF. The DNA for the CDR3 is TGTGCCAGCTCTGGGGAGTCCTATGGCTACACCTTC.

The V gene is TRBV7-7, the J gene TRBJ2-5, with 13 nucleotides matching TRBD2. Germline values: CDR1 SSHAT, CDR2 FNYEAQ (reference sequence). Unmatched junction bases numbered 6, after V lost 5 bases and J lost 3 bases. The CDR3 totals 16 residues. CDR3 bases: TGTGCCAGCAGCCCCGGAGGGACTAGCGGGAAAGAGACCCAGTACTTC. Translation: CASSPGGTSGKETQYF.

This sequence joins TRBV7-9 and TRBJ1-2, with a possible D match to TRBD1 (6 bases). CDR3 length: 17 residues. Trimming removed 1 base from V and 0 bases from J, with 15 bases in between. The germline gives CDR1 SEHNR, CDR2 FQNEAQ (reference sequence). The CDR3 region is CASSLEVWAGANYGYTF. The CDR3 DNA follows: TGTGCCAGCAGCTTAGAGGTTTGGGCAGGGGCTAACTATGGCTACACCTTC.

The chain combines TRBV6-5 with TRBJ2-5, with a possible D match to TRBD2 (7 bases). The germline V and J ends were trimmed by 6 bases and 5 bases, with 19 bases remaining between them. Germline assignment: CDR1 MNHEY and CDR2 SVGAGI. The CDR3 contains 15 residues. The CDR3 DNA sequence: TGTGCCAGCAGAACAACCGGGGGGCGCGGGGAGACCCAGTACTTC. Amino acids: CASRTTGGRGETQYF.

The CDR3 protein is CASSRGETATNEKLFF. The CDR3 coding sequence is TGTGCCAGCAGCCGGGGGGAGACTGCAACTAATGAAAAACTGTTTTTT. V is TRBV7-9 and J is TRBJ1-4; tentatively, D is TRBD1 (5 bases). The CDR3 loop spans 16 amino acids. The germline V and J ends were trimmed by 5 bases and 0 bases, with 13 bases remaining between them. Germline CDR1 SEHNR, CDR2 FQNEAQ (reference sequence). The variable domain in full, with the rest retrieved from reference TRBV7-9 and TRBJ1-4, is DTGVSQNPRHKITKRGQNVTFRCDPISEHNRLYWYRQTLGQGPEFLTYFQNEAQLEKSRLLSDRFSAERPKGSFSTLEIQRTEQGDSAMYLCASSRGETATNEKLFFGSGTQLSVL.

J is TRBJ1-5 and V is TRBV6-6; 7 bases agree with TRBD1. Germline V gene data show CDR1 as MNHNY and CDR2 as SVGAGI (reference sequence). The V gene end was trimmed by 5 bases and the J gene end by 0 bases; junction bases not matched to a gene: 16. The CDR3 is 19 amino acids. The chain's CDR3 is CASSRMGPGQQNSNQPQHF. The CDR3, as DNA: TGTGCCAGCAGTCGCATGGGTCCGGGACAGCAGAATAGCAATCAGCCCCAGCATTTT.

V and J are TRBV6-5 and TRBJ1-3; 7 bases agree with TRBD1. Trimming took 6 bases from V and 0 from J; bases not matched to a gene: 5. Germline loops: CDR1 MNHEY, CDR2 SVGAGI. The CDR3 is 15 residues long. CDR3 in amino acids: CASRGQLISGNTIYF. In nucleotides, the CDR3 is TGTGCCAGCAGGGGACAGCTCATCTCTGGAAACACCATATATTTT.

The chain joins TRBV7-9 to TRBJ2-2, with 16 bases fitting TRBD2. Trimming removed 2 bases from V and 6 bases from J; junction bases left unmatched: 9. This CDR3 contains 19 residues. Germline V gene sequence: CDR1 SEHNR, CDR2 FQNEAQ (reference sequence). The CDR3 reads CASSLWSGTSGRDPGELFF. CDR3 nucleotides: TGTGCCAGCAGCTTATGGTCAGGGACTAGCGGGAGGGATCCCGGGGAGCTGTTTTTT. The entire variable domain, with the rest obtained from reference TRBV7-9 and TRBJ2-2, is as follows: DTGVSQNPRHKITKRGQNVTFRCDPISEHNRLYWYRQTLGQGPEFLTYFQNEAQLEKSRLLSDRFSAERPKGSFSTLEIQRTEQGDSAMYLCASSLWSGTSGRDPGELFFGEGSRLTVL.